These 27 T cell receptor beta chains were all obtained from the same sample, sequenced in a study of cytomegalovirus exposure and HLA in healthy donors. Vbeta (60) and Jbeta (13) primers were used in the PCR. Only in-frame clones appear in the TCRdb table, and some are missing; sequencing was by immunoSEQ multiplex PCR. The top ten clones hold 4.2% of a sample with fewer than 110,000 clones, 65% to 80% of them seen once. The sequenced sample was PBMCs. The receptor source for this set is a male donor in good health and CMV-seronegative.

This chain joins TRBV5-1 and TRBJ2-1, with a weak D call TRBD1 (5 bases). V lost 0 bases to trimming and J lost 3 bases, with 10 bases between them. This CDR3 is 15 amino acids long. The germline V gene encodes CDR1 SGHRS and CDR2 YFSETQ. The CDR3 coding sequence is TGCGCCAGCAGCTTGGAAGGACAACTCTACAATGAGCAGTTCTTC. Amino acid sequence: CASSLEGQLYNEQFF.

This chain links TRBV6-5 with TRBJ1-4; no firm D call. Germline CDR1 reads MNHEY; CDR2 reads SVGAGI. This CDR3 spans 14 amino acids. V lost 0 bases and J lost 8, with 10 bases in between. The CDR3 DNA reads as TGTGCCAGCAGTTACTCGTCCGGTAACGAAAAACTGTTTTTT. Its protein product is CASSYSSGNEKLFF.

CDR3 protein: CASSSHSGGYYNEQFF. For the CDR3, the DNA is TGTGCCAGCAGCTCCCATAGCGGAGGCTACTACAATGAGCAGTTCTTC. The chain carries TRBV7-3 and TRBJ2-1; D may be TRBD2 (6 bases). The CDR3 is 16 residues long. Trimming removed 4 bases from V and 3 bases from J, with 16 bases in between. CDR1 is SGHTA and CDR2 is FQGTGA in the germline V gene.

The gene calls are TRBV7-9 and TRBJ1-1; maybe TRBD1 (5 bases). This CDR3 has 15 amino acids. V shed 5 bases and J shed 1 base, with 14 bases lying between them. CDR1 SEHNR and CDR2 FQNEAQ come from the germline V gene (reference sequence). In nucleotides, the CDR3 is TGTGCCAGCAGCCTCTTGGGCGACAGGAACACTGAAGCTTTCTTT. It translates to CASSLLGDRNTEAFF.

The rearrangement links TRBV5-4 to TRBJ2-1; D might be TRBD2 (6 bases). The CDR3 has 13 residues. The ends were cut back, 3 bases at V and 7 bases at J, with 11 bases in the middle. Germline lookup yields CDR1 SGHNT and CDR2 YYREEE (reference sequence). Written as DNA, the CDR3 is TGTGCCAGCAGCTCGCGGAGGGGAAATGAGCAGTTCTTC. Protein: CASSSRRGNEQFF. Complete variable domain (other parts from reference TRBV5-4 and TRBJ2-1): ETGVTQSPTHLIKTRGQQVTLRCSSQSGHNTVSWYQQALGQGPQFIFQYYREEENGRGNFPPRFSGLQFPNYSSELNVNALELDDSALYLCASSSRRGNEQFFGPGTRLTVL.

This chain joins TRBV4-1 and TRBJ2-7, with 7 bases lining up with TRBD2. J was trimmed by 3 bases and V by 4 bases; bases with no gene match: 9. The CDR3 has 15 amino acids. The germline V gene has CDR1 MGHRA and CDR2 YSYEKL. The CDR3 DNA follows: TGCGCCAGCAGCCGAGAGCTAGCGGAGTTCTACGAGCAGTACTTC. As protein: CASSRELAEFYEQYF.

The chain links TRBV5-1 to TRBJ2-1; D is possibly TRBD2 (5 bases). Germline loops: CDR1 SGHRS, CDR2 YFSETQ. This CDR3 is built from 12 residues. V was pared by 4 bases and J by 10 bases, with 12 bases between. The CDR3 nucleotides read TGCGCCAGCAGCGAAGGACTGGGAGAGCAGTTCTTC. Amino acid sequence: CASSEGLGEQFF.

The chain combines TRBV5-4 with TRBJ2-3, with TRBD2 matching over 10 bases. With V trimmed by 4 bases and J by 1 base, 12 bases remained unmatched. This CDR3 region has 18 residues. Looked up from germline, CDR1 is SGHNT and CDR2 is YYREEE (reference sequence). CDR3 sequence: CASSPRLAGYRGTDTQYF. CDR3 sequence (DNA): TGTGCCAGCAGCCCCCGACTAGCGGGTTATCGTGGCACAGATACGCAGTATTTT.

The chain has TRBV6-1 and TRBJ2-3; D is perhaps TRBD2 (6 bases). The CDR3 is 15 amino acids. Trimming pared 6 bases from V and 6 bases from J, leaving 19 bases between. Germline V gene lookup returns CDR1 MNHNS and CDR2 SASEGT. CDR3 residues: CASSLNWGGVDTQYF. CDR3 in DNA: TGTGCCAGCAGCTTAAACTGGGGAGGTGTGGATACGCAGTATTTT.

By share, this clone ranks as medium-sized (0.01 to 0.1%). J is TRBJ2-3 and V is TRBV6-1; TRBD2 matches at 10 bases. Germline CDR1 is MNHNS and CDR2 is SASEGT. The V gene end was trimmed by 4 bases and the J gene end by 4 bases; junction bases not matched to a gene: 2. This CDR3 spans 14 amino acids. The CDR3 coding sequence is TGTGCCAGCAGTGCCCTAGCGGGAGCAGATACGCAGTATTTT. It codes for CASSALAGADTQYF.

The chain couples TRBV11-3 to TRBJ2-1; possible D gene TRBD2, 6 bases. Germline CDR1 reads SGHNT; CDR2 reads YENEEA. The germline V and J ends were trimmed by 2 bases and 3 bases, with 11 bases remaining between them. The CDR3 sequence is 15 residues long. DNA of the CDR3: TGTGCCAGCAGCTTATCCCGGGGGAGCTACAATGAGCAGTTCTTC. Its protein is CASSLSRGSYNEQFF. The variable domain in full, with the rest retrieved from reference TRBV11-3 and TRBJ2-1, is EAGVVQSPRYKIIEKKQPVAFWCNPISGHNTLYWYLQNLGQGPELLIRYENEEAVDDSQLPKDRFSAERLKGVDSTLKIQPAELGDSAVYLCASSLSRGSYNEQFFGPGTRLTVL.

There are a few counts of this clone. The chain is built from TRBV7-6 and TRBJ1-2; D is unresolved. This CDR3 region has 12 residues. Germline V gene sequence: CDR1 SGHVS, CDR2 FNYEAQ. The V end lost 2 bases, the J end lost 8 bases, and 9 bases lay between the germline ends. CDR3 coding DNA: TGTGCCAGCAGCTTAAACCAACGGGGCTACACCTTC. Translated: CASSLNQRGYTF.

J is TRBJ2-1 and V is TRBV6-4; 8 bases are a match to TRBD2. With 6 bases clipped from V and 9 bases from J, the junction kept 10 bases outside the gene matches. Per the germline V gene, CDR1 is MRHNA and CDR2 is SNTAGT. The CDR3 spans 14 residues. The CDR3 region is CASSIYSGKAEQFF. In DNA form, the CDR3 reads TGTGCCAGCAGCATATATAGCGGGAAGGCTGAGCAGTTCTTC.

This clone was picked up a small number of times. This sequence joins TRBV30 and TRBJ2-2; 7 nucleotides align to TRBD1. Germline CDR1 GTSNPN, CDR2 SVGIG (reference sequence). The CDR3 consists of 12 residues. After removal of 4 bases from V and 9 bases from J, the junction contained 5 bases not matched to a gene. In nucleotides, the CDR3 is TGTGCCTGGACACAGGGGTACCGGGAGCTGTTTTTT. This translates into CAWTQGYRELFF.

V is TRBV29-1 and J is TRBJ2-5, with TRBD1 matching over 7 bases. Germline CDR1 and CDR2: SQVTM and ANQGSEA. CDR3 length equals 15 residues. J lost 1 base, V lost 6 bases, and 11 bases had no gene match. The chain's CDR3 is CSVIRFTGAQETQYF. CDR3 DNA sequence: TGCAGCGTGATCCGATTTACAGGGGCCCAAGAGACCCAGTACTTC.

This chain joins TRBV5-1 and TRBJ2-7, with 7 bases lining up with TRBD2. The CDR3 loop spans 16 amino acids. Germline values: CDR1 SGHRS, CDR2 YFSETQ. V shed 4 bases and J 0 bases; nucleotides not matched to a gene: 10. DNA for the CDR3: TGCGCCAGCAGCGGCGGGGGTGCGGACATCTCCTACGAGCAGTACTTC. Its translation is CASSGGGADISYEQYF.

J is TRBJ2-5 and V is TRBV19; TRBD2 matches at 8 bases. The DNA end is more similar to TRBJ2-7, so the J call may be wrong. The germline V gene encodes CDR1 LNHDA and CDR2 SQIVND (reference sequence). The length of the CDR3 is 15 residues. The CDR3 nucleotides are TGTGCCAGTAGTCGGAGCGGGAGCCCCCTCTACGAGCAGTACTTC. It codes for CASSRSGSPLYEQYF.

This rearrangement joins TRBV18 to TRBJ1-5; 9 bases line up with TRBD1. The CDR3 has 15 amino acids. Per the germline V gene, CDR1 is KGHSH and CDR2 is LQKENI. With V trimmed by 4 bases and J by 0 bases, 1 base remained unmatched. The CDR3 reads CASSRDRDSNQPQHF. Written as DNA, the CDR3 is TGTGCCAGCTCACGGGACAGGGATAGCAATCAGCCCCAGCATTTT.

The rearrangement links TRBV2 to TRBJ1-1; D is unresolved. The CDR3 is made up of 14 amino acids. Trimming cost V 5 bases and J 8 bases, with 18 bases left between them. From germline, CDR1 is SNHLY and CDR2 FYNNEI. The CDR3, as DNA: TGTGCCAGCAGTCACCCCATAGTCTCTCTCGAAGCTTTCTTT. Its protein is CASSHPIVSLEAFF.

The gene calls are TRBV28 and TRBJ1-2; 7 nucleotides agree with TRBD1. V was pared by 3 bases and J by 4 bases, with 2 bases of the junction left unmatched. CDR1 and CDR2 from the germline V gene are MDHEN and SYDVKM. This CDR3 spans 13 amino acids. The CDR3 loop is CASSLGQSYGYTF. The CDR3 DNA follows: TGTGCCAGCAGTTTGGGACAGAGCTATGGCTACACCTTC.

V gene TRBV18 combines with J gene TRBJ2-1; TRBD2 aligns across 12 bases. Germline V gene sequence: CDR1 KGHSH, CDR2 LQKENI. Losses at the gene ends were 0 bases for V and 8 bases for J; bases not matched to a gene: 11. CDR3 length equals 18 residues. The CDR3 coding sequence is TGTGCCAGCTCACCACCCGCTAGCGGGAGGGCCCGGGGTGATGAGCAGTTCTTC. Translating gives CASSPPASGRARGDEQFF. Using reference TRBV18 and TRBJ2-1 for the parts outside the CDR3, the full variable domain is NAGVMQNPRHLVRRRGQEARLRCSPMKGHSHVYWYRQLPEEGLKFMVYLQKENIIDESGMPKERFSAEFPKEGPSILRIQQVVRGDSAAYFCASSPPASGRARGDEQFFGPGTRLTVL.

V gene TRBV5-1 combines with J gene TRBJ2-7; 7 nucleotides agree with TRBD1. The CDR3 loop spans 15 amino acids. The ends lost 2 bases at V and 6 bases at J; junction bases unmatched: 11. Germline lookup yields CDR1 SGHRS and CDR2 YFSETQ. DNA for the CDR3: TGCGCCAGCAGCTTAAGTGCTACAGGGGCTTCCGAGCAGTACTTC. It specifies CASSLSATGASEQYF.

The rearrangement links TRBV4-1 to TRBJ2-7; 9 nucleotides line up with TRBD2. This CDR3 has 16 residues. V lost 0 bases to trimming and J lost 4 bases; unmatched junction nucleotides: 7. Germline values: CDR1 MGHRA, CDR2 YSYEKL. In DNA, the CDR3 is TGCGCCAGCAGCCAAGATCCTGGTAGCGGGAGTTACGAGCAGTACTTC. It yields the protein CASSQDPGSGSYEQYF.

V gene TRBV5-4 combines with J gene TRBJ1-1; 9 positions match TRBD1. The CDR3 length is 15 residues. Germline V gene data show CDR1 as SGHNT and CDR2 as YYREEE (reference sequence). With 0 bases clipped from V and 4 bases from J, the junction kept 4 bases outside the gene matches. The CDR3 DNA reads as TGTGCCAGCAGCTTGGAAAACAGGGGGCCCACTGAAGCTTTCTTT. Translation: CASSLENRGPTEAFF.

The CDR3 nucleotides read TGTGCCAGCAGCCCAGGACTAGCCCGCTACGAGCAGTACTTC. Its protein product is CASSPGLARYEQYF. The J gene is TRBJ2-7, the V gene TRBV5-4; 8 bases line up with TRBD2. The CDR3 has 14 residues. Germline V gene sequence: CDR1 SGHNT, CDR2 YYREEE (reference sequence). The V segment lost 4 bases and the J segment 3 bases; nucleotides outside the gene matches: 6.

The chain employs TRBV2 and TRBJ2-5; TRBD1 matches 9 bases. CDR3 length: 15 residues. Germline CDR1 reads SNHLY; CDR2 reads FYNNEI. With 4 bases clipped from V and 1 base from J, the junction kept 4 bases outside the gene matches. The CDR3 nucleotides read TGTGCCAGCAGTGCCTCGGGACAGGGCCAAGAGACCCAGTACTTC. Its protein is CASSASGQGQETQYF.

The chain carries TRBV9 and TRBJ2-7; 10 bases are shared with TRBD1. V was pared by 3 bases and J by 6 bases, with 6 bases of the junction left unmatched. CDR1 and CDR2 from the germline V gene are SGDLS and YYNGEE. This CDR3 is 14 amino acids long. CDR3 nucleotide sequence: TGTGCCAGCAGCGAGGACAGGGGGTCCCCCGAGCAGTACTTC. Protein product: CASSEDRGSPEQYF.